These 31 T cell receptor beta chains were all obtained from the same sample, sequenced in a study of T cells in Graves' hyperthyroidism and ophthalmopathy. TCR beta CDR3 regions were amplified from RNA. An initial round of RT-PCR targeting the TCR CDR3 relied on the HTBI primer set. TCRdb recomputed calls from the multiplex PCR reads with MiXCR, one row per CDR3 protein. The table shows a few hundred thousand distinct CDR3 sequences, with around 21% occurring only once. Input material: blood. All receptors derive from a man aged 18 to 30 with Graves' hyperthyroidism.

This clonotype was recorded at least ten times. The genes are TRBV12-3 or TRBV12-4 and TRBJ1-1; no firm D call. The V and J ends lost 2 bases and 5 bases respectively, with 9 bases between them. This CDR3 is 13 amino acids long. The DNA of the CDR3 is TGTGCCAGCAGTTTACCTGCTCGGACTGAAGCTTTCTTT. Protein sequence: CASSLPARTEAFF.

This clonotype has just a few counts. V usage is TRBV5-6 and J usage is TRBJ1-1; D not resolved. The CDR3 is 15 residues long. Trimming took off 3 bases at V and 1 base at J, with 13 bases between the two ends. The V gene's germline CDR1 is SGHDT and CDR2 YYEEEE. For the CDR3, the DNA is TGTGCCAGCAGCTACCCCTTTGGATCGAACACTGAAGCTTTCTTT. Translating it yields CASSYPFGSNTEAFF. The full variable domain, in which reference TRBV5-6 and TRBJ1-1 provide the parts outside the CDR3, is DAGVTQSPTHLIKTRGQQVTLRCSPKSGHDTVSWYQQALGQGPQFIFQYYEEEERQRGNFPDRFSGHQFPNYSSELNVNALLLGDSALYLCASSYPFGSNTEAFFGQGTRLTVV.

This clonotype was seen ten or more times. The chain carries TRBV20-1 and TRBJ1-2, with 9 bases matching TRBD1. The germline CDR1 and CDR2 sequences are DFQATT and SNEGSKA (reference sequence). V was pared by 0 bases and J by 8 bases, with 16 bases of the junction left unmatched. This CDR3 contains 17 residues. CDR3 bases: TGCAGTGCTAGAGATGAGGGGCTTTTGGGACAGGGTGGCGGCTACACCTTC. Residues: CSARDEGLLGQGGGYTF.

This chain connects TRBV18 to TRBJ1-1, with TRBD1 matching over 8 bases. The V gene's germline CDR1 is KGHSH and CDR2 LQKENI. The CDR3 runs 16 residues. The junction had 8 bases not matched to a gene; V was cut back by 1 base and J by 4 bases. The CDR3 reads CASSPRQGARGTEAFF. The CDR3 nucleotides read TGTGCCAGCTCACCACGGCAGGGGGCTAGGGGCACTGAAGCTTTCTTT.

This clonotype was recorded at least ten times. The V call is TRBV4-1, the J call TRBJ1-1; a weak D match, TRBD1 (5 bases). The CDR3 spans 12 residues. CDR1 and CDR2 from the germline V gene are MGHRA and YSYEKL. Trimming shortened V by 9 bases and J by 6 bases, and 14 bases separated the two germline ends. CDR3 sequence: CASSFPGPEAFF. DNA for the CDR3: TGCGCCAGTTCCTTCCCGGGGCCTGAAGCTTTCTTT.

Ten or more counts support this clonotype. V gene TRBV20-1 combines with J gene TRBJ2-7; D gene unclear. V was cut by 3 bases and J by 3 bases, with 15 bases left in between. This CDR3 is built from 14 residues. Germline CDR1 reads DFQATT; CDR2 reads SNEGSKA (reference sequence). CDR3 amino acids: CSASDTGPHYEQYF. Here the CDR3 DNA reads TGCAGTGCTAGTGATACCGGGCCTCACTACGAGCAGTACTTC.

This clonotype was picked up many times. The rearrangement joins TRBV20-1 to TRBJ2-5; a weak D match, TRBD2 (6 bases). CDR1 is DFQATT, CDR2 SNEGSKA, per germline (reference sequence). The V and J ends lost 2 bases and 4 bases respectively, with 8 bases between them. This CDR3 is built from 12 residues. CDR3 in DNA: TGCAGTGCTAGATTGGGAGGAGAGACCCAGTACTTC. It codes for CSARLGGETQYF.

This clonotype was seen at least ten times. The chain couples TRBV7-9 to TRBJ1-1; D call uncertain. V lost 4 bases and J lost 7, with 10 bases in between. This CDR3 has 12 residues. Germline V gene sequence: CDR1 SEHNR, CDR2 FQNEAQ (reference sequence). The CDR3 DNA is TGTGCCAGCAGCTCGGACGGAGATGAAGCTTTCTTT. Protein product: CASSSDGDEAFF.

The J gene is TRBJ2-7, the V gene TRBV25-1, with D perhaps TRBD1 or TRBD2 (5 bases each). Trimming cost V 3 bases and J 3 bases, with 12 bases left between them. CDR1 MGHDK and CDR2 SYGVNS come from the germline V gene. There are 14 residues in the CDR3. This CDR3 is CASSDRDGHYEQYF. The CDR3 DNA sequence: TGTGCCAGCAGTGACAGGGACGGCCACTACGAGCAGTACTTC.

In this sample, this clonotype turned up many times. This chain links TRBV30 with TRBJ2-2; the D gene could be TRBD1 or TRBD2 (6 bases each). The CDR3 extends over 14 amino acids. The V end was cut by 1 base, the J end by 4 bases, with 10 bases between. The germline V gene encodes CDR1 GTSNPN and CDR2 SVGIG (reference sequence). CDR3 sequence (DNA): TGTGCCTGGAGTGCGGGGGCAAGCACCGGGGAGCTGTTTTTT. Translation gives CAWSAGASTGELFF.

V and J are TRBV6-5 and TRBJ1-1; no clear D gene. Germline CDR1 MNHEY, CDR2 SVGAGI. There are 13 residues in the CDR3. Trimming stripped 7 bases from V and 2 bases from J, with 11 bases between. CDR3 coding DNA: TGTGCCAGCAATTCTTTTACAAACACTGAAGCTTTCTTT. It translates to CASNSFTNTEAFF.

This clonotype was found many times. The chain couples TRBV12-3 or TRBV12-4 to TRBJ1-2; TRBD1 aligns across 7 bases. V trimming: 7 bases; J trimming: 4 bases; junction bases outside the gene matches: 3. This CDR3 has 12 amino acids. CDR3 nucleotide sequence: TGTGCCAGCACCGAGGGGGCCTATGGCTACACCTTC. Translating it yields CASTEGAYGYTF.

This chain joins TRBV25-1 and TRBJ2-5, with D possibly TRBD2 on 6 matching bases. The CDR3 loop spans 13 amino acids. V lost 3 bases and J lost 4, with 9 bases in between. Germline V gene data show CDR1 as MGHDK and CDR2 as SYGVNS. The CDR3 protein is CASSEGSGETQYF. For the CDR3, the DNA is TGTGCCAGCAGTGAGGGTAGCGGAGAGACCCAGTACTTC.

This clonotype was observed at least ten times. J is TRBJ1-1 and V is TRBV6-1, with D uncertain. CDR1 and CDR2 from the germline V gene are MNHNS and SASEGT. The V and J ends lost 3 bases and 0 bases respectively, with 14 bases between them. This CDR3 is 16 amino acids long. CDR3 amino acids: CASSDRATYMNTEAFF. For the CDR3, the DNA is TGTGCCAGCAGTGATAGGGCAACTTACATGAACACTGAAGCTTTCTTT.

This clonotype was seen many times. The chain carries TRBV6-5 and TRBJ1-2, with TRBD1 as a possible D gene (6 bases). The V end was cut by 0 bases, the J end by 8 bases, with 13 bases between. The CDR3 consists of 14 residues. Germline loops: CDR1 MNHEY, CDR2 SVGAGI. The CDR3 DNA reads as TGTGCCAGCAGTTACTCATGGGGGGCGATGGGCTACACCTTC. This sequence encodes CASSYSWGAMGYTF.

This clonotype was picked up many times. The chain uses TRBV6-1 and TRBJ1-2; D not resolved. CDR1 is MNHNS and CDR2 is SASEGT in the germline V gene. This CDR3 is built from 14 residues. The V end was cut by 3 bases, the J end by 4 bases, with 12 bases between. As DNA, the CDR3 is TGTGCCAGCAGTGACCTCCGGGCCGTCTATGGCTACACCTTC. It codes for CASSDLRAVYGYTF.

The chain couples TRBV4-1 to TRBJ2-7; D gene uncertain. Between the trimmed V and J ends, which lost 6 bases and 2 bases, there was a span of 11 bases. The germline V gene encodes CDR1 MGHRA and CDR2 YSYEKL. The CDR3 sequence is 13 residues long. CDR3 DNA sequence: TGCGCCAGCAGTTCCCCCGGTACCTACGAGCAGTACTTC. Translating gives CASSSPGTYEQYF.

This clonotype was counted at least ten times. The chain carries TRBV15 and TRBJ2-2; no reliable D call. CDR3 length equals 13 residues. V lost 1 base, J lost 7 bases, and 7 bases lay in between. Germline CDR1 LNHNV, CDR2 YYDKDF (reference sequence). The CDR3, as DNA: TGTGCCACCAGCAGAGTACCCGGCGGGGAGCTGTTTTTT. Translating gives CATSRVPGGELFF.

The chain combines TRBV7-9 with TRBJ2-7; D unclear. V lost 2 bases, J lost 7 bases, and 9 bases lay in between. CDR1 SEHNR and CDR2 FQNEAQ come from the germline V gene (reference sequence). This CDR3 is built from 12 residues. The CDR3 DNA is TGTGCCAGCAGCTTAATCTTGGAAGAGCAGTACTTC. Protein sequence: CASSLILEEQYF.

This clonotype was observed many times. The rearrangement links TRBV19 to TRBJ1-1, with D perhaps TRBD1 (6 bases). V was clipped by 5 bases and J by 11 bases, with 15 bases between them. The CDR3 contains 12 residues. Germline V gives CDR1 LNHDA, CDR2 SQIVND (reference sequence). Here the CDR3 DNA reads TGTGCCAGTAGTCCAGGGGTCCTGTCGGCTTTCTTT. Translation: CASSPGVLSAFF.

This clonotype was detected only a few times. Here the CDR3 reads CASSVVGSSGNTIYF. For the CDR3, the DNA is TGTGCCAGCAGCGTAGTGGGTTCCTCTGGAAACACCATATATTTT. This chain connects TRBV9 to TRBJ1-3; no firm D call. The CDR3 is 15 residues long. The ends were cut back, 0 bases at V and 0 bases at J, with 7 bases in the middle. Per the germline V gene, CDR1 is SGDLS and CDR2 is YYNGEE.

The rearrangement uses TRBV20-1 and TRBJ1-1, with D perhaps TRBD1 (5 bases). Trimming took off 5 bases at V and 7 bases at J, with 11 bases between the two ends. This CDR3 is 11 amino acids long. In germline, CDR1 is DFQATT, CDR2 SNEGSKA (reference sequence). This CDR3 is CSAARQFEAFF. The DNA of the CDR3 is TGCAGTGCTGCACGACAGTTTGAAGCTTTCTTT.

At least ten counts were recorded for this clonotype. The genes are TRBV2 and TRBJ1-1; D is ambiguous. In germline, CDR1 is SNHLY, CDR2 FYNNEI. The CDR3 is 13 amino acids. V was shortened by 10 bases and J by 0 bases, with 12 bases between the two germline ends. CDR3 nucleotides: TGTGCCACTCGAGCAGTGATGAACACTGAAGCTTTCTTT. Translating it yields CATRAVMNTEAFF.

Only a few counts were recorded for this clonotype. The chain uses TRBV6-5 and TRBJ2-7; D is unclear. CDR3 length: 14 residues. With 5 bases removed from V and 4 bases from J, the gap between germline ends came to 15 bases. The germline gives CDR1 MNHEY, CDR2 SVGAGI. The CDR3 coding sequence is TGTGCCAGCAGTACTACGCTGGGTCAATACGAGCAGTACTTC. Its translation is CASSTTLGQYEQYF.

For this clonotype: This sequence may be a read error, since a much larger clone differs from it by one base. The chain couples TRBV28 to TRBJ1-1; TRBD1 agrees at 8 bases. The ends lost 6 bases at V and 7 bases at J; junction bases unmatched: 10. The CDR3 length is 14 residues. CDR1 MDHEN and CDR2 SYDVKM come from the germline V gene. The DNA of the CDR3 is TGTGCCAGCAGGTTACAGGGGGAAGGTTTTGAAGCTTTCTTT. It codes for CASRLQGEGFEAFF.

This clonotype was seen ten or more times. The CDR3 coding sequence is TGTGCCAGCAGCTGGGCTAGCGGGGAAAACATTCAGTACTTC. This gives the protein CASSWASGENIQYF. This chain uses TRBV7-9 with TRBJ2-4, with TRBD2 matching over 9 bases. CDR3 length equals 14 residues. Unmatched junction bases numbered 3, after V lost 4 bases and J lost 5 bases. Germline loops: CDR1 SEHNR, CDR2 FQNEAQ (reference sequence).

In its sample, this clonotype was seen a few times. The J gene is TRBJ2-6, the V gene TRBV6-2 or TRBV6-3; either TRBD1 or TRBD2 may supply D (5 bases each). The CDR3 is 21 amino acids. Germline assignment: CDR1 MNHEY and CDR2 SVGEGT. Trimming shortened V by 1 base and J by 0 bases, and 22 bases separated the two germline ends. CDR3 bases: TGTGCCAGCAGTTACTTTCAGAGGGGAACCAGCCCTTTCTCTGGGGCCAACGTCCTGACTTTC. Its protein is CASSYFQRGTSPFSGANVLTF.

This clonotype was observed at least ten times. The chain uses TRBV28 and TRBJ2-5; TRBD1 aligns across 7 bases. The V gene's germline CDR1 is MDHEN and CDR2 SYDVKM. Unmatched junction bases numbered 6, after V lost 4 bases and J lost 4 bases. The CDR3 has 14 amino acids. CDR3 amino acids: CASSSTGMGETQYF. As DNA, the CDR3 is TGTGCCAGCAGTTCGACAGGGATGGGAGAGACCCAGTACTTC.

The chain joins TRBV18 to TRBJ2-4; 8 nucleotides match TRBD2. The CDR3 has 18 residues. In germline, CDR1 is KGHSH, CDR2 LQKENI. V gave up 1 base and J gave up 0 bases; unmatched junction bases: 8. The CDR3: CASSPLPAGLVAKNIQYF. The CDR3 coding sequence is TGTGCCAGCTCACCACTCCCGGCGGGACTAGTAGCCAAAAACATTCAGTACTTC.

This clonotype has a count of ten or more. V usage is TRBV6-1 and J usage is TRBJ2-5; D gene uncertain. The CDR3 is 10 residues long. Between the trimmed V and J ends, which lost 8 bases and 5 bases, there was a span of 6 bases. Germline assignment: CDR1 MNHNS and CDR2 SASEGT. Written as DNA, the CDR3 is TGTGCCAGCCAAGGGGAGACCCAGTACTTC. Encoded protein: CASQGETQYF.

As concerns this clonotype: Compared with germline, one end of the junction differs, possibly owing to a read error. V is TRBV4-1 and J is TRBJ1-1, with a possible D match to TRBD1 (6 bases). This CDR3 spans 15 amino acids. Germline V gene sequence: CDR1 MGHRA, CDR2 YSYEKL. The CDR3 DNA reads as TGCGCCAGCAGCCAACCGGGACACCCGAACACTGAAGCTTCCTTT. Protein product: CASSQPGHPNTEASF.